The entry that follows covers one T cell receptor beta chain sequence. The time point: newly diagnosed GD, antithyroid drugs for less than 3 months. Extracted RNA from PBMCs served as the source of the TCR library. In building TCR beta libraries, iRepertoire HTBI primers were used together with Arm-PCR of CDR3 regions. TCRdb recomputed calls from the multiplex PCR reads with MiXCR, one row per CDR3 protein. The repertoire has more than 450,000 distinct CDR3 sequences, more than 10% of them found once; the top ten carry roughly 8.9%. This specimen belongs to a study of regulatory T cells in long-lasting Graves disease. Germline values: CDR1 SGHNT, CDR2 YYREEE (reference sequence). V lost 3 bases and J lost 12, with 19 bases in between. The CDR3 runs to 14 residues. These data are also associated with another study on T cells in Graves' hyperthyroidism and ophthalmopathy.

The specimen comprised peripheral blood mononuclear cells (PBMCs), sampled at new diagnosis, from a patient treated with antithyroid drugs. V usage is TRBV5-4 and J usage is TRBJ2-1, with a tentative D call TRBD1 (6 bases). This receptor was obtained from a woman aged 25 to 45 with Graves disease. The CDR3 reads CASSSDSGPWGQFF. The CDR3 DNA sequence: TGTGCCAGCAGCTCGGACAGTGGGCCGTGGGGGCAGTTCTTC.